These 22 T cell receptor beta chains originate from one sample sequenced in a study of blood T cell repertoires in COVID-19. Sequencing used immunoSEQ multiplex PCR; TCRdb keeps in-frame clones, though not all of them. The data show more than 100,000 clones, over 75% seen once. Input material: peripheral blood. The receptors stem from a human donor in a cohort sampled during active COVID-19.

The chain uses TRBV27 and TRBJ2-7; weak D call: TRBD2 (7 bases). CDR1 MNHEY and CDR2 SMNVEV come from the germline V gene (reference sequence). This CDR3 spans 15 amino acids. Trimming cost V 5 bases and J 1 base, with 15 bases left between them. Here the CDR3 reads CASSPRGRASYEQYF. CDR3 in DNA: TGTGCCAGCAGTCCTAGGGGGAGGGCTTCCTACGAGCAGTACTTC.

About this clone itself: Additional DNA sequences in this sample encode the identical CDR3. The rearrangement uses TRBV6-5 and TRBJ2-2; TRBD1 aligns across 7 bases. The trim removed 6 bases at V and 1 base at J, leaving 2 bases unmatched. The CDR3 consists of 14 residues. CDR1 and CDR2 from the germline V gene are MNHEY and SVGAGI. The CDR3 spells CASSRQGNTGELFF. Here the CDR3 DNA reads TGTGCCAGCAGCAGACAGGGGAACACCGGGGAGCTGTTTTTT.

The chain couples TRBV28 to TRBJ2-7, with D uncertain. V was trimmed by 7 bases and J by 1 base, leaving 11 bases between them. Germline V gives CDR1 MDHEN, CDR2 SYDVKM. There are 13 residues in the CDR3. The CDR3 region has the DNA TGTGCCAGCATGTCGTTTTCGTCCTACGAGCAGTACTTC. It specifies CASMSFSSYEQYF. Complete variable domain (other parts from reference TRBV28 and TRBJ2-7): DVKVTQSSRYLVKRTGEKVFLECVQDMDHENMFWYRQDPGLGLRLIYFSYDVKMKEKGDIPEGYSVSREKKERFSLILESASTNQTSMYLCASMSFSSYEQYFGPGTRLTVT.

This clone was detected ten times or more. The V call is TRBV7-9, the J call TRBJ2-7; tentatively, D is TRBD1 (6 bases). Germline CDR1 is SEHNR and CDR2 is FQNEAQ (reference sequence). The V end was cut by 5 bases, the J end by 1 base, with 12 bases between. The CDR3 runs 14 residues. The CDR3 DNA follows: TGTGCCAGCAGCCCCCGGGACAAGTCCTACGAGCAGTACTTC. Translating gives CASSPRDKSYEQYF.

Here the CDR3 reads CASSQGQGRGTGELFF. Here the CDR3 DNA reads TGTGCCAGCAGTCAGGGACAGGGTCGAGGGACCGGGGAGCTGTTTTTT. The V call is TRBV6-6, the J call TRBJ2-2; 9 nucleotides match TRBD1. V shed 5 bases and J 5 bases; nucleotides not matched to a gene: 9. The CDR3 length is 16 residues. Germline V lookup: CDR1 MNHNY, CDR2 SVGAGI (reference sequence).

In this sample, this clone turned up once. The CDR3 reads CASSQGLAGESQETQYF. The DNA of the CDR3 is TGTGCCAGCAGCCAAGGACTAGCGGGGGAGAGCCAAGAGACCCAGTACTTC. The genes are TRBV4-2 and TRBJ2-5; 12 nucleotides match TRBD2. Losses at the gene ends were 1 base for V and 1 base for J; bases not matched to a gene: 4. Germline CDR1 is LGHNA and CDR2 is YNFKEQ. This CDR3 has 17 residues.

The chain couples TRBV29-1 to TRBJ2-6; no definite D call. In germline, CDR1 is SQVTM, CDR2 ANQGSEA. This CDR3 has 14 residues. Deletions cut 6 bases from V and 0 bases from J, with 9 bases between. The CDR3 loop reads CSVPLVSGANVLTF. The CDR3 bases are TGCAGCGTCCCCCTAGTCTCTGGGGCCAACGTCCTGACTTTC.

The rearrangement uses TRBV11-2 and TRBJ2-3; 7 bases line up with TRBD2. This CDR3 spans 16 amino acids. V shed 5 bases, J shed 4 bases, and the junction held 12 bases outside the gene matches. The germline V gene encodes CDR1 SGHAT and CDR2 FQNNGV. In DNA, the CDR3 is TGTGCCAGCAGCCCCGGGGCCGGGAGGACCGCAGATACGCAGTATTTT. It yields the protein CASSPGAGRTADTQYF.

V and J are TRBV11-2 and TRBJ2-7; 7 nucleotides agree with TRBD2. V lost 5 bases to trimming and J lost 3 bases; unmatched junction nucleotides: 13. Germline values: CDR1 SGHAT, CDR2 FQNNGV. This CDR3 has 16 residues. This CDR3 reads CASSPSGRVPLYEQYF. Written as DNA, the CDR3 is TGTGCCAGCAGCCCCAGTGGGAGGGTCCCTCTCTACGAGCAGTACTTC.

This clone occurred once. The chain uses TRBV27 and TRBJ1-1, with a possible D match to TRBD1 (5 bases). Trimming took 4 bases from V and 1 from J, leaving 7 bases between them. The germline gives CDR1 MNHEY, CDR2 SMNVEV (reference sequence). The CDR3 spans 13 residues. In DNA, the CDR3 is TGTGCCAGCAGTTCCGGGGGGAACACTGAAGCTTTCTTT. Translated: CASSSGGNTEAFF.

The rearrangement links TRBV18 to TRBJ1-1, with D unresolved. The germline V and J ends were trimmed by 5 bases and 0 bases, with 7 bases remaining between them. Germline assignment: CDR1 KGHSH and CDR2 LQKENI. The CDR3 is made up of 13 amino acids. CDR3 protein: CASSSELNTEAFF. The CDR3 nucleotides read TGTGCCAGCTCATCGGAGTTGAACACTGAAGCTTTCTTT.

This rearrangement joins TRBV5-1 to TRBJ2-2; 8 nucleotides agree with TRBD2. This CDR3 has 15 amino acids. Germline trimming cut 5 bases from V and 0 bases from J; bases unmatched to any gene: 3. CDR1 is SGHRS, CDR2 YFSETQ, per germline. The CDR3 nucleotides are TGCGCCAGCAGATCTAGCGGGCCGAACACCGGGGAGCTGTTTTTT. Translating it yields CASRSSGPNTGELFF.

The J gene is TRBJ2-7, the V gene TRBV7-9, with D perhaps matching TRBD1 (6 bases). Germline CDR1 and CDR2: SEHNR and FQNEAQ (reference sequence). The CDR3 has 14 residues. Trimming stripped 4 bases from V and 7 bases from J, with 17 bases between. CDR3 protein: CASSSRDTFREQYF. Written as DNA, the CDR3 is TGTGCCAGCAGCTCACGGGACACCTTTCGGGAGCAGTACTTC.

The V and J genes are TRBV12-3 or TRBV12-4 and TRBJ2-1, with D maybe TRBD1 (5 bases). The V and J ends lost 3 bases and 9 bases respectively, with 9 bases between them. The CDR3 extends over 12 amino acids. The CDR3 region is CASSFVRAEQFF. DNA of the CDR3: TGTGCCAGCAGTTTTGTCAGGGCTGAGCAGTTCTTC.

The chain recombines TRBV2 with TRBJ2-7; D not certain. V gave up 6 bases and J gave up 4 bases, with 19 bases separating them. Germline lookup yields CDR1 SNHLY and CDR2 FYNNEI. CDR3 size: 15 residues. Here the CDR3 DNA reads TGTGCCAGCAGCGGCCTTGAGAGCGCGGAATACGAGCAGTACTTC. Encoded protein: CASSGLESAEYEQYF.

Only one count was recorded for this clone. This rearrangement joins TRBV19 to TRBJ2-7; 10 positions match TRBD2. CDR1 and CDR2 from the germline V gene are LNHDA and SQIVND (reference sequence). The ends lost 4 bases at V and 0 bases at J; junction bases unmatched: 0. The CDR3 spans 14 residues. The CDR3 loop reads CASSTSGGSYEQYF. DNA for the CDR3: TGTGCCAGTAGTACTAGCGGGGGCTCCTACGAGCAGTACTTC. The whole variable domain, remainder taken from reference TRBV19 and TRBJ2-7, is DGGITQSPKYLFRKEGQNVTLSCEQNLNHDAMYWYRQDPGQGLRLIYYSQIVNDFQKGDIAEGYSVSREKKESFPLTVTSAQKNPTAFYLCASSTSGGSYEQYFGPGTRLTVT.

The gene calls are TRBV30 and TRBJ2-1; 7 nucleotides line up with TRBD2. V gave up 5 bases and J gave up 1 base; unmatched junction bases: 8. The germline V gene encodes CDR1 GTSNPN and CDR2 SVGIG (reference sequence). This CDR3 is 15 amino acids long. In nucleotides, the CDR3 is TGTGCCTGGGTATATACTAGCGCGTCCTACAATGAGCAGTTCTTC. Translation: CAWVYTSASYNEQFF.

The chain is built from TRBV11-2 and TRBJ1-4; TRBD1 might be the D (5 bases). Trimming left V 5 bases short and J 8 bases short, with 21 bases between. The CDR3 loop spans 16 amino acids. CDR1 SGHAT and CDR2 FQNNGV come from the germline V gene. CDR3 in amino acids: CASSPDGHRNKEKLFF. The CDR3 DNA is TGTGCCAGCAGCCCCGATGGGCACAGGAACAAGGAAAAACTGTTTTTT.

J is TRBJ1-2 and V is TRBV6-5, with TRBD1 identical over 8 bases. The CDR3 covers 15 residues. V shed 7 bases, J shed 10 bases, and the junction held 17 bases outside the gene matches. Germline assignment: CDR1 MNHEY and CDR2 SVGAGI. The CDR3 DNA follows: TGTGCCAGCACTACCGGGACAGGCCGGGCTCGCGTCTACACCTTC. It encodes CASTTGTGRARVYTF.

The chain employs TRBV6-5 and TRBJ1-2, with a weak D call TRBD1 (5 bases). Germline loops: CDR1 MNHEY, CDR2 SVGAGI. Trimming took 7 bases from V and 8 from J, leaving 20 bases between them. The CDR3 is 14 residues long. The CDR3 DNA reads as TGTGCCAGCACCTCAATGGGGGAGGCATTCGGCTACACCTTC. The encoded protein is CASTSMGEAFGYTF.

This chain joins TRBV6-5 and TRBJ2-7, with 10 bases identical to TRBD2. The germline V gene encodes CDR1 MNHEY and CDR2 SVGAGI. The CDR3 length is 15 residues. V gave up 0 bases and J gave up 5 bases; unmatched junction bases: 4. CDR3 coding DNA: TGTGCCAGCAGTTACTCGCCTAGCGGGAGCGACGAGCAGTACTTC. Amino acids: CASSYSPSGSDEQYF.

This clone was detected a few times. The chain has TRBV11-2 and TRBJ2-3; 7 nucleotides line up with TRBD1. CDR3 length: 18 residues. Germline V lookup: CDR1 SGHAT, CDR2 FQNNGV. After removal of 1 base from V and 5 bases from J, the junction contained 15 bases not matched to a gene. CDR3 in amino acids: CASSLALGQDPSVDTQYF. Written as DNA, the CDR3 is TGTGCCAGCAGCTTAGCCCTCGGACAGGACCCCTCGGTAGATACGCAGTATTTT.